This TCR beta chain is from a study of blood T cell repertoires in COVID-19. The CDR3 extends over 12 amino acids. The V end lost 0 bases, the J end lost 6 bases, and 7 bases lay between the germline ends. Germline CDR1 reads GTSNPN; CDR2 reads SVGIG (reference sequence). Produced via immunoSEQ multiplex PCR; TCRdb's table is partial and in-frame only. Among 310,000 or so clones listed, about 86% were seen once. The TCR was taken from a woman aged 45-65 years with acute or convalescent COVID-19. Sequenced input: peripheral blood. The J gene is TRBJ2-3, the V gene TRBV30; TRBD2 is a possible D gene (5 bases). This chain's CDR3 is CAWSVLGDTQYF. DNA of the CDR3: TGTGCCTGGAGTGTACTAGGGGATACGCAGTATTTT.